Detailed here is one T cell receptor beta chain. V shed 1 base, J shed 2 bases, and the junction held 7 bases outside the gene matches. CDR1 is KGHSH and CDR2 is LQKENI in the germline V gene. The CDR3 contains 18 residues. The data stem from a study of shared clonotypes between healthy human individuals. An even split of each subset's genomic DNA across several immunoSEQ plates was performed. Sorted-subset replicate PCR reactions were performed with 150 to 200 ng DNA, corresponding to about 30,000 T cell genomes. Per the authors' pipeline: Filtering differed because ImmunoSEQ produced junction-only sequences that carried no quality scores. Repertoires were generated with immunoSEQ multiplex PCR, while TCRdb's copy carries only in-frame clones and drops some. Clone size and the V and J calls come from that table; the DNA yielded D and trimming. The sample lists over a million clones; 96% were seen once.

The authors divided CD4+ cells into CD45RA+ naive and CD45RA-negative memory subsets. This sequence was found in a man aged 25 to 40 in good health. The chain links TRBV18 to TRBJ2-1; TRBD2 agrees at 11 bases. The sequenced sample was naive CD4+ T cells sorted from blood. The sample's subset: CD45RA+ positively selected. The CDR3 sequence is CASSPLGLAGPAYNEQFF. CDR3 sequence (DNA): TGTGCCAGCTCACCACTCGGACTAGCGGGCCCCGCCTACAATGAGCAGTTCTTC.